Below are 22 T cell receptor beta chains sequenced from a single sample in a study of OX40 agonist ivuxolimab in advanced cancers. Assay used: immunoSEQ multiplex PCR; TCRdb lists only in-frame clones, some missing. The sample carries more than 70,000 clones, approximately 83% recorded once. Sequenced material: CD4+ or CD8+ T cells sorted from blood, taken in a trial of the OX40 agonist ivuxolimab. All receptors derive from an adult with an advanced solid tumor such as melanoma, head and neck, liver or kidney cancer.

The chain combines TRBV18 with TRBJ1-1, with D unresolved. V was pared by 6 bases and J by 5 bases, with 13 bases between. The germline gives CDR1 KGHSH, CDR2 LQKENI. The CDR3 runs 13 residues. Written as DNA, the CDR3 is TGTGCCAGCTCCCGCCTACTCGAGACTGAAGCTTTCTTT. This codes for CASSRLLETEAFF.

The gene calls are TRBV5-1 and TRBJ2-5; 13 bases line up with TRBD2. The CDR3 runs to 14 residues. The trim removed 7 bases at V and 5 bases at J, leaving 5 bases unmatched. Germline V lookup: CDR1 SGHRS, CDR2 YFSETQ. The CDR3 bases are TGCGCCAGCGGGATACTAGCGGGAGGGGAGACCCAGTACTTC. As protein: CASGILAGGETQYF.

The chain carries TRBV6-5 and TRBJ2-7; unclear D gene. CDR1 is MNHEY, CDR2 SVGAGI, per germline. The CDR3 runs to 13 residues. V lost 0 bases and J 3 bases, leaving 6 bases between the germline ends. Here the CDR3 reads CASSYSRYYEQYF. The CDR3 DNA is TGTGCCAGCAGTTACTCCCGGTACTACGAGCAGTACTTC.

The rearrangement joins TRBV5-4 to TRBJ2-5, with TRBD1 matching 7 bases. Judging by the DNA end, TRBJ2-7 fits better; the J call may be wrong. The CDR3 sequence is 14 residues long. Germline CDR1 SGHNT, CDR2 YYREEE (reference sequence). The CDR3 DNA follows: TGTGCCCCCGGGCCCGGGACAGTCTCCTACGAGCAGTACTTC. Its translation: CAPGPGTVSYEQYF.

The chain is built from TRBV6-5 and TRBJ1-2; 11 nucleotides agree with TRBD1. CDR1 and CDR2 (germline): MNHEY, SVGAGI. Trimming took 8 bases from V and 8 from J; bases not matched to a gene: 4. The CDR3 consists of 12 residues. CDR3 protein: CASGQGARGYTF. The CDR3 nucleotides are TGTGCCAGCGGACAGGGGGCGAGAGGCTACACCTTC.

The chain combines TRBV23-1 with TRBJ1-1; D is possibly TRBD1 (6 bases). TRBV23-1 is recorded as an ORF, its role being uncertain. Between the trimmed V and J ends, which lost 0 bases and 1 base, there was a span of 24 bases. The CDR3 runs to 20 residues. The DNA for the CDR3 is TGCGCCAGCAGTCAATCTGAGCTGGGGAGGACAGATGGACAGAACACTGAAGCTTTCTTT. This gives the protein CASSQSELGRTDGQNTEAFF.

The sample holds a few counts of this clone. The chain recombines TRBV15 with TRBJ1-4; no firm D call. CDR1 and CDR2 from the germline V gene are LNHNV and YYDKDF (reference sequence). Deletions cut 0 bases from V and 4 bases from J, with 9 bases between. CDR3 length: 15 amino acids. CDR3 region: CATSRDGRYNEKLFF. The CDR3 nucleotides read TGTGCCACCAGCAGAGATGGGAGGTATAATGAAAAACTGTTTTTT. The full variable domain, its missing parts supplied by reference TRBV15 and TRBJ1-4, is DAMVIQNPRYQVTQFGKPVTLSCSQTLNHNVMYWYQQKSSQAPKLLFHYYDKDFNNEADTPDNFQSRRPNTSFCFLDIRSPGLGDTAMYLCATSRDGRYNEKLFFGSGTQLSVL.

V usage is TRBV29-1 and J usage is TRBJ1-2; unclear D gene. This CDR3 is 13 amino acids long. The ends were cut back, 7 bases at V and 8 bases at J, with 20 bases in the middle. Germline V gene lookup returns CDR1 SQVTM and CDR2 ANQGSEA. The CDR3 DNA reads TGCAGCGCGTCAGGATTCCGGGCTGGGGGCTACACCTTC. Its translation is CSASGFRAGGYTF.

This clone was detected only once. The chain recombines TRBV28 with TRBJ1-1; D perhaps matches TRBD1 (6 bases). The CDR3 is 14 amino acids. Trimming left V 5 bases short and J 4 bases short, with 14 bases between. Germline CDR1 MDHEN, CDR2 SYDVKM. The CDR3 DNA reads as TGTGCCAGCAGTCGGGGGGGCGCGGGCACTGAAGCTTTCTTT. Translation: CASSRGGAGTEAFF. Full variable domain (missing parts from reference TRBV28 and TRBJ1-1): DVKVTQSSRYLVKRTGEKVFLECVQDMDHENMFWYRQDPGLGLRLIYFSYDVKMKEKGDIPEGYSVSREKKERFSLILESASTNQTSMYLCASSRGGAGTEAFFGQGTRLTVV.

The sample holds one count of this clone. CDR3 nucleotides: TGCGCCAGCAGCCGACAGGGGGTTGAGACTAATGAAAAACTGTTTTTT. Translating gives CASSRQGVETNEKLFF. The V and J genes are TRBV5-1 and TRBJ1-4; 9 positions agree with TRBD1. The CDR3 loop spans 16 amino acids. The V and J ends lost 4 bases and 2 bases, in that order; junction bases with no gene match: 6. Germline V gives CDR1 SGHRS, CDR2 YFSETQ.

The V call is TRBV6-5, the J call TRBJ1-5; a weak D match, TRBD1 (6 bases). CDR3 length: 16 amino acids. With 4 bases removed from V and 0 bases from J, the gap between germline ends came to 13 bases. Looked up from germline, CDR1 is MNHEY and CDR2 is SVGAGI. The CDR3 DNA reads TGTGCCAGCAGTTCGGACAGCCCCTATAGCAATCAGCCCCAGCATTTT. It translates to CASSSDSPYSNQPQHF.

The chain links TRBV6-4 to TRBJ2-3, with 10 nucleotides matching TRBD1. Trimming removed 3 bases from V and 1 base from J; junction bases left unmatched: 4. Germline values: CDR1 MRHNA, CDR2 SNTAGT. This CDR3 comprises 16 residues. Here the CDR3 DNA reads TGTGCCAGCAGTGATGTTGGGACAGGGGGCACAGATACGCAGTATTTT. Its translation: CASSDVGTGGTDTQYF.

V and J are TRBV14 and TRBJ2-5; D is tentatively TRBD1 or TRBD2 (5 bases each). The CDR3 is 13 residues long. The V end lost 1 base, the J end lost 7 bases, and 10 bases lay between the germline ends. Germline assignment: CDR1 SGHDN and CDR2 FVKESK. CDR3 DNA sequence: TGTGCCAGCAGCCAAGGGGACGGCCGGACCCAGTACTTC. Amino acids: CASSQGDGRTQYF.

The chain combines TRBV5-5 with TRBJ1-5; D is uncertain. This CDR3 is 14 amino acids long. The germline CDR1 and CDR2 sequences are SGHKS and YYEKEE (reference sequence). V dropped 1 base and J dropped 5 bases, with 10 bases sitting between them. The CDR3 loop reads CASSLRVGDQPQHF. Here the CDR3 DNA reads TGTGCCAGCAGCTTGAGAGTTGGGGATCAGCCCCAGCATTTT.

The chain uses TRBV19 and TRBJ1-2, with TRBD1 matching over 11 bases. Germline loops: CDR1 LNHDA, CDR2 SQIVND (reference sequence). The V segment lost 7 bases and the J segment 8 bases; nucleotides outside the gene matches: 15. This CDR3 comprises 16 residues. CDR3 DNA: TGTGCCAGTACCCAGCTCCCCGGGACAGGGGGTGAAGGCTACACCTTC. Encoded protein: CASTQLPGTGGEGYTF.

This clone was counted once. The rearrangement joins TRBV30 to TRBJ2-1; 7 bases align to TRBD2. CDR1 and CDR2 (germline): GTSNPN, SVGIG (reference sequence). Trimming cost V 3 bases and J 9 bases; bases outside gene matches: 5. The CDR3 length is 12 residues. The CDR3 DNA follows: TGTGCCTGGAGCCGGGGGAGGGTTGAGCAGTTCTTC. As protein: CAWSRGRVEQFF.

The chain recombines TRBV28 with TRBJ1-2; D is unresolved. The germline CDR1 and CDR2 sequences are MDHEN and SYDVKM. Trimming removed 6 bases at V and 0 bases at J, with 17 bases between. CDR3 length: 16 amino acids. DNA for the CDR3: TGTGCCAGCAGCACTCGGACCGGGCCTCCTAACTATGGCTACACCTTC. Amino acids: CASSTRTGPPNYGYTF.

CDR3 in amino acids: CASSPRGGGLNYGYTF. For the CDR3, the DNA is TGCGCCAGCAGCCCTAGGGGAGGGGGTCTTAACTATGGCTACACCTTC. The chain carries TRBV5-1 and TRBJ1-2; tentatively, D is TRBD1 (6 bases). V was trimmed by 4 bases and J by 1 base, leaving 17 bases between them. The CDR3 covers 16 residues. Germline values: CDR1 SGHRS, CDR2 YFSETQ.

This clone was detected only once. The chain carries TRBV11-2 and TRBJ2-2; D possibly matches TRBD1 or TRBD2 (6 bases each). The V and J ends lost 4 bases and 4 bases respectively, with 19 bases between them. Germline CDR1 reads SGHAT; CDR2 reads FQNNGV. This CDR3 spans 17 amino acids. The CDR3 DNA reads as TGTGCCAGCAGCTCGGGGGCGGCAGGGAGCGCCACCGGGGAGCTGTTTTTT. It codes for CASSSGAAGSATGELFF. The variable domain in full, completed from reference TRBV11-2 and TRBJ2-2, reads EAGVAQSPRYKIIEKRQSVAFWCNPISGHATLYWYQQILGQGPKLLIQFQNNGVVDDSQLPKDRFSAERLKGVDSTLKIQPAKLEDSAVYLCASSSGAAGSATGELFFGEGSRLTVL.

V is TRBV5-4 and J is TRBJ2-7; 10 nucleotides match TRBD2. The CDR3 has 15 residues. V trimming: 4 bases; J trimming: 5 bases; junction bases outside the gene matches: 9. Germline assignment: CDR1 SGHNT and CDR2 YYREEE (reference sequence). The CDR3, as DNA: TGTGCCAGCAGCCCAGGTATCCTAGCGGGGGACGAGCAGTACTTC. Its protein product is CASSPGILAGDEQYF.

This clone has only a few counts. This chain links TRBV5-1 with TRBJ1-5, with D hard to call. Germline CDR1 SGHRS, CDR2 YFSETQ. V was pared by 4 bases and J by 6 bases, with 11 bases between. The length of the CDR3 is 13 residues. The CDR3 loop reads CASSPMGVQPQHF. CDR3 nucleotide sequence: TGCGCCAGCAGCCCCATGGGCGTTCAGCCCCAGCATTTT.

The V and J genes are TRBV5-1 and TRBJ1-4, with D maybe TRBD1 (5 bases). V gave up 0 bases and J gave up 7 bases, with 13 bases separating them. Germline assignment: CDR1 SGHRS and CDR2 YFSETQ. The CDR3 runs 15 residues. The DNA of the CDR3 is TGCGCCAGCAGCTTGGTAGGGGCGATTGGTGAAAAACTGTTTTTT. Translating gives CASSLVGAIGEKLFF.